The 19 T cell receptor beta chains below were found in one sample sequenced in a study of cytomegalovirus exposure and HLA in healthy donors (dated by TCRdb to 2015 to 2018). Library preparation was by the immunoSEQ multiplex PCR assay. For the multiplex PCR, a mixture combining 60 forward primers for TCR Vbeta segments and 13 reverse primers for TCR Jbeta segments was used. Held by TCRdb, this immuneACCESS table contains in-frame sequences only and omits some clones. Under half of the omission traces to an unresolved V gene where checked; the cause of the rest is unknown. The sample records 150,000 to 200,000 clones, approximately 73% of which are singletons. The top ten clones comprise about 10% of the sample. Sequenced input: PBMCs. All receptors come from a man between 25 and 39 years old in good health and CMV-seropositive.

This chain links TRBV7-9 with TRBJ2-5; TRBD1 matches at 10 bases. The CDR3 has 16 amino acids. Losses at the gene ends were 5 bases for V and 5 bases for J; bases not matched to a gene: 11. Looked up from germline, CDR1 is SEHNR and CDR2 is FQNEAQ (reference sequence). In DNA form, the CDR3 reads TGTGCCAGCAGCCCTACGATGACAGGGGGCCGGGAGACCCAGTACTTC. It translates to CASSPTMTGGRETQYF.

This clone has a handful of counts. This chain uses TRBV5-6 with TRBJ1-5, with D unclear. Trimming cost V 4 bases and J 2 bases, with 10 bases left between them. The V gene's germline CDR1 is SGHDT and CDR2 YYEEEE. The CDR3 is 14 amino acids. The chain's CDR3 is CASSLRMGNQPQHF. The CDR3 region has the DNA TGTGCCAGCAGCCTACGAATGGGCAATCAGCCCCAGCATTTT.

The CDR3 region has the DNA TGTGCCAGCAGCTTATCAGGGAACACTGAAGCTTTCTTT. Translating it yields CASSLSGNTEAFF. The chain uses TRBV7-7 and TRBJ1-1; no reliable D call. V shed 2 bases and J shed 1 base, with 5 bases lying between them. The germline CDR1 and CDR2 sequences are SSHAT and FNYEAQ (reference sequence). This CDR3 has 13 residues.

The chain employs TRBV11-3 and TRBJ2-2; 12 bases match TRBD2. Trimming removed 4 bases from V and 7 bases from J; junction bases left unmatched: 10. Germline CDR1 is SGHNT and CDR2 is YENEEA. The CDR3 runs 17 residues. The CDR3 sequence: CASSSRTSGAIVGELFF. CDR3 nucleotides: TGTGCCAGCAGCTCAAGGACTAGCGGGGCCATAGTCGGGGAGCTGTTTTTT.

The J gene is TRBJ2-1, the V gene TRBV5-1; D is perhaps TRBD1 (5 bases). The V end was cut by 2 bases, the J end by 4 bases, with 13 bases between. Germline CDR1 SGHRS, CDR2 YFSETQ. The CDR3 contains 15 residues. The CDR3 loop is CASSFSGQTYNEQFF. CDR3 coding DNA: TGCGCCAGCAGCTTCTCTGGACAAACATACAATGAGCAGTTCTTC.

This clone was counted a few times. The CDR3 region has the DNA TGTGCCAGCAGCGCCAATTCGGGGGATACGCAGTATTTT. Amino acids: CASSANSGDTQYF. The rearrangement joins TRBV7-6 to TRBJ2-3; TRBD2 is a possible D gene (5 bases). The CDR3 length is 13 residues. The germline gives CDR1 SGHVS, CDR2 FNYEAQ. V was trimmed by 5 bases and J by 6 bases, leaving 12 bases between them.

This clone was seen a few times. V and J are TRBV5-1 and TRBJ2-7; D not resolved. This CDR3 region has 13 residues. Germline CDR1 and CDR2: SGHRS and YFSETQ. The V and J ends lost 3 bases and 4 bases respectively, with 11 bases between them. CDR3 sequence: CASSWHQRYEQYF. The CDR3 DNA is TGCGCCAGCAGCTGGCACCAACGTTACGAGCAGTACTTC.

The count of this clone is one. The chain is built from TRBV5-4 and TRBJ2-1; maybe TRBD2 (6 bases). The CDR3 is 13 amino acids. With 0 bases removed from V and 6 bases from J, the gap between germline ends came to 7 bases. From germline, CDR1 is SGHNT and CDR2 YYREEE (reference sequence). As DNA, the CDR3 is TGTGCCAGCAGCTTGGAACTAGCCAATGAGCAGTTCTTC. As protein: CASSLELANEQFF. The full variable domain, completed using reference TRBV5-4 and TRBJ2-1, is ETGVTQSPTHLIKTRGQQVTLRCSSQSGHNTVSWYQQALGQGPQFIFQYYREEENGRGNFPPRFSGLQFPNYSSELNVNALELDDSALYLCASSLELANEQFFGPGTRLTVL.

This chain links TRBV6-1 with TRBJ1-5; possible D gene TRBD1, 6 bases. Germline V gives CDR1 MNHNS, CDR2 SASEGT. The V end lost 2 bases, the J end lost 1 base, and 9 bases lay between the germline ends. This CDR3 has 15 amino acids. The CDR3 loop reads CASSENRASNQPQHF. The CDR3 bases are TGTGCCAGCAGTGAAAACAGGGCGAGCAATCAGCCCCAGCATTTT.

V is TRBV6-5 and J is TRBJ2-2; tentative D call: TRBD1 (7 bases). Germline V lookup: CDR1 MNHEY, CDR2 SVGAGI. The CDR3 has 14 residues. The V and J ends lost 6 bases and 7 bases respectively, with 15 bases between them. The CDR3, as DNA: TGTGCCAGCAGACGCGGCCAGGGGGGCGGGGAGCTGTTTTTT. Protein product: CASRRGQGGGELFF.

The rearrangement uses TRBV7-3 and TRBJ1-6; no reliable D call. The V gene lost 1 base and the J gene lost 5 bases, with 6 bases spanning the gap. Germline CDR1 reads SGHTA; CDR2 reads FQGTGA. The CDR3 runs to 14 residues. The CDR3 region has the DNA TGTGCCAGCAGCTTAAACAGCAATAATTCACCCCTCCACTTT. Residues: CASSLNSNNSPLHF.

The chain carries TRBV5-1 and TRBJ2-6; D call uncertain. This CDR3 comprises 14 residues. V was shortened by 6 bases and J by 1 base, with 8 bases between the two germline ends. Germline V gene sequence: CDR1 SGHRS, CDR2 YFSETQ. In nucleotides, the CDR3 is TGCGCCAGCACCCCTAGGTCTGGGGCCAACGTCCTGACTTTC. It encodes CASTPRSGANVLTF.

This sequence joins TRBV30 and TRBJ1-2; TRBD1 aligns across 8 bases. V gave up 0 bases and J gave up 4 bases; unmatched junction bases: 16. The germline CDR1 and CDR2 sequences are GTSNPN and SVGIG (reference sequence). The CDR3 spans 18 residues. The CDR3 DNA reads as TGTGCCTGGAGTGTACTGTGGGGACAGGTAATTGATGGCTATGGCTACACCTTC. It codes for CAWSVLWGQVIDGYGYTF.

This chain connects TRBV30 to TRBJ2-7; tentatively, D is TRBD2 (5 bases). The CDR3 runs to 11 residues. Germline CDR1 and CDR2: GTSNPN and SVGIG (reference sequence). V was pared by 5 bases and J by 2 bases, with 7 bases between. The CDR3 DNA reads as TGTGCCTGGGAGGGAGCCTACGAGCAGTACTTC. Amino acids: CAWEGAYEQYF.

This chain links TRBV30 with TRBJ2-3; no definite D call. This CDR3 has 12 residues. Germline-derived CDR1 and CDR2 are GTSNPN and SVGIG (reference sequence). The V end lost 6 bases, the J end lost 0 bases, and 7 bases lay between the germline ends. DNA of the CDR3: TGTGCCTGCGCGAAGAGCACAGATACGCAGTATTTT. This gives the protein CACAKSTDTQYF. Full variable domain (remainder filled in from reference TRBV30 and TRBJ2-3): SQTIHQWPATLVQPVGSPLSLECTVEGTSNPNLYWYRQAAGRGLQLLFYSVGIGQISSEVPQNLSASRPQDRQFILSSKKLLLSDSGFYLCACAKSTDTQYFGPGTRLTVL.

The rearrangement uses TRBV18 and TRBJ2-7; tentative D call: TRBD2 (6 bases). Per germline, CDR1 KGHSH and CDR2 LQKENI. The CDR3 runs 13 residues. Trimming took 3 bases from V and 6 from J, leaving 12 bases between them. CDR3 in amino acids: CASSPGGRGEQYF. In DNA form, the CDR3 reads TGTGCCAGCTCACCGGGAGGAAGAGGCGAGCAGTACTTC.

The chain is built from TRBV11-2 and TRBJ1-4, with 9 bases identical to TRBD1. Germline CDR1 is SGHAT and CDR2 is FQNNGV. V lost 5 bases and J lost 7; bases outside the gene matches: 2. The CDR3 covers 13 residues. This chain's CDR3 is CASSRDRAEKLFF. The CDR3 nucleotides are TGTGCCAGCAGCCGGGACAGGGCTGAAAAACTGTTTTTT.

The genes are TRBV25-1 and TRBJ2-1; D might be TRBD1 (6 bases). This CDR3 is built from 11 residues. The germline V and J ends were trimmed by 7 bases and 9 bases, with 10 bases remaining between them. Germline CDR1 reads MGHDK; CDR2 reads SYGVNS. Here the CDR3 DNA reads TGTGCCAGCAACAGGGTCGGTGAGCAGTTCTTC. Amino acid sequence: CASNRVGEQFF.

This clone has just a few counts. The chain couples TRBV27 to TRBJ2-1; tentatively, D is TRBD2 (5 bases). CDR1 and CDR2 (germline): MNHEY, SMNVEV (reference sequence). CDR3 length: 16 amino acids. Trimming removed 4 bases at V and 7 bases at J, with 20 bases between. In DNA form, the CDR3 reads TGTGCCAGCAGTTCCGAACGACTCGGACTGCGTAATGAGCAGTTCTTC. This translates into CASSSERLGLRNEQFF.